Sequencing of this T cell receptor beta chain was carried out in a study of T-cell reconstitution after alpha-beta-depleted transplantation in children. General study points: Newly made T cells mostly supplied T-cell counts and diversity one year after transplant. The high TCRbeta diversity at day 60 in some patients came from surviving recipient T cells and thymic progenitors. Alpha-beta T cells about two months after transplant reportedly derived from several hundred expanded graft clones.

The germline CDR1 and CDR2 sequences are SNHLY and FYNNEI. The CDR3 runs 13 residues. V lost 7 bases and J lost 6; bases outside the gene matches: 6. Regarding this clonotype: Its matching antigen is unknown.

This sample's TCRbeta library carried unique molecular identifier barcodes. TCRdb re-called the PCR reads through MiXCR, storing one row per CDR3 protein. The profile shows approximately 800,000 distinct CDR3 sequences, roughly 15% of them singletons. The source was PBMCs, mostly from graft donor cells, collected 360 days after TCRalphabeta/CD19-depleted stem cell transplant. This sequence joins TRBV2 and TRBJ2-3, with 8 bases identical to TRBD2. The source is a male patient between 10 and 17 years old who had a stem cell transplant for acute lymphoblastic leukemia, so the T cells may come from the graft donor. The CDR3 sequence is CASTRTSFDTQYF. The CDR3 nucleotides are TGTGCCAGCACCCGGACTAGCTTCGATACGCAGTATTTT.